The entry below gives a single T cell receptor beta chain sequence along with its context. Antigen: not known. TCRdb re-called the RT-PCR reads through MiXCR, storing one row per CDR3 protein. The sample lists around 580,000 distinct CDR3 sequences; 12% to 15% were seen once. The CDR3 runs 15 residues. Losses at the gene ends were 3 bases for V and 2 bases for J; bases not matched to a gene: 6. Per germline, CDR1 SGHDN and CDR2 FVKESK. These data originate in a study of response to subunit inactivated influenza vaccine. Overall study results and limits: The authors offered the suggestion that each seasonal influenza vaccination recruits few new T cells.

The material was PBMCs from blood, obtained about 13 days after vaccination. This clonotype was sampled from a man aged 50 or older who received an inactivated influenza vaccine. The rearrangement links TRBV14 to TRBJ2-7; TRBD2 matches 8 bases. CDR3 loop: CASSHSAGGAYEQYF. In nucleotides, the CDR3 is TGTGCCAGCAGCCATAGTGCGGGAGGCGCCTACGAGCAGTACTTC.